The 25 T cell receptor beta chains presented below share a single source sample, sequenced in a study of T cell clonotyping in hematopoietic cell transplantation. The data were produced by immunoSEQ multiplex PCR, yet TCRdb's version contains in-frame clones alone and is incomplete. The data contain about 45,000 clones, less than 95% of them singletons. The sample consisted of peripheral blood mononuclear cells. The receptor source for this set is a woman between 45 and 60 years old in good health. Some clones in this sample may be carry-over from other donors' samples.

The V gene is TRBV7-7, the J gene TRBJ2-2, with 7 nucleotides matching TRBD1. The CDR3 has 15 amino acids. CDR1 SSHAT and CDR2 FNYEAQ come from the germline V gene (reference sequence). V gave up 5 bases and J gave up 8 bases; unmatched junction bases: 11. CDR3 DNA sequence: TGTGCCAGCAGCCCGACAACGACAGGGTCGGGGGAGCTGTTTTTT. Its translation: CASSPTTTGSGELFF.

This chain uses TRBV29-1 with TRBJ2-2; D is unresolved. Germline CDR1 SQVTM, CDR2 ANQGSEA. V lost 4 bases to trimming and J lost 3 bases, with 6 bases between them. The CDR3 spans 12 residues. CDR3 nucleotide sequence: TGCAGCGTTGGGGGTTACACCGGGGAGCTGTTTTTT. It translates to CSVGGYTGELFF.

This clone was recorded a few times. This chain uses TRBV10-3 with TRBJ1-1; D might be TRBD1 (5 bases). The V end was cut by 6 bases, the J end by 2 bases, with 7 bases between. CDR1 is ENHRY and CDR2 is SYGVKD in the germline V gene. The CDR3 runs to 12 residues. The CDR3 sequence: CAIRQANTEAFF. The CDR3 DNA reads as TGTGCCATCAGACAGGCAAACACTGAAGCTTTCTTT.

This rearrangement joins TRBV7-8 to TRBJ1-5; 9 positions match TRBD1. The CDR3 consists of 16 residues. Germline V CDR1 and CDR2: SGHVS, FQNEAQ. The V gene end was trimmed by 0 bases and the J gene end by 6 bases; junction bases not matched to a gene: 6. The CDR3 here is CASSLALPDRGQPQHF. The CDR3 nucleotides read TGTGCCAGCAGCTTAGCACTCCCGGACAGGGGTCAGCCCCAGCATTTT.

This clone has just one count. The gene calls are TRBV19 and TRBJ2-1; TRBD1 or TRBD2 may be the D gene (5 bases each). The CDR3 totals 15 residues. Germline values: CDR1 LNHDA, CDR2 SQIVND (reference sequence). Trimming pared 5 bases from V and 7 bases from J, leaving 18 bases between. The CDR3 DNA reads TGTGCCAGTAGTGATTGGGTCGGGGCTGGGAATGAGCAGTTCTTC. Amino acids: CASSDWVGAGNEQFF.

The chain is built from TRBV6-5 and TRBJ2-7, with 7 bases identical to TRBD2. V lost 6 bases to trimming and J lost 4 bases; unmatched junction nucleotides: 12. The CDR3 loop spans 15 amino acids. Germline V CDR1 and CDR2: MNHEY, SVGAGI. The DNA of the CDR3 is TGTGCCAGCAGAACCCTGGCGGCGGGGGAGTACGAGCAGTACTTC. It is translated as CASRTLAAGEYEQYF.

This clone was detected once. The chain is built from TRBV11-2 and TRBJ1-1; D remains ambiguous. Germline V gives CDR1 SGHAT, CDR2 FQNNGV. CDR3 length: 12 amino acids. Trimming stripped 3 bases from V and 0 bases from J, with 2 bases between. The CDR3 DNA reads as TGTGCCAGCAGCTTCTTGAACACTGAAGCTTTCTTT. It is translated as CASSFLNTEAFF.

The rearrangement uses TRBV5-4 and TRBJ2-5, with D tentatively TRBD1 (6 bases). With 0 bases removed from V and 5 bases from J, the gap between germline ends came to 8 bases. The CDR3 length is 13 residues. The germline V gene has CDR1 SGHNT and CDR2 YYREEE (reference sequence). The CDR3, as DNA: TGTGCCAGCAGCTTGGGGCAGGGGGAGACCCAGTACTTC. This translates into CASSLGQGETQYF.

The chain joins TRBV2 to TRBJ2-7, with D possibly TRBD1 on 6 matching bases. Germline V gene sequence: CDR1 SNHLY, CDR2 FYNNEI. V lost 6 bases and J lost 0, with 12 bases in between. The CDR3 covers 14 residues. CDR3 DNA sequence: TGTGCCAGCAGGCAGTCGGGACACTCCTACGAGCAGTACTTC. Its protein is CASRQSGHSYEQYF.

V is TRBV19 and J is TRBJ1-6; no definite D call. The V gene lost 6 bases and the J gene lost 2 bases, with 8 bases spanning the gap. CDR3 length: 14 residues. Germline CDR1 reads LNHDA; CDR2 reads SQIVND (reference sequence). The CDR3 here is CASRHKTYNSPLHF. The DNA for the CDR3 is TGTGCCAGTAGGCACAAAACCTATAATTCACCCCTCCACTTT.

The chain recombines TRBV5-1 with TRBJ1-1; tentative D call: TRBD1 (6 bases). Deletions cut 2 bases from V and 4 bases from J, with 12 bases between. CDR3 size: 14 residues. CDR1 is SGHRS, CDR2 YFSETQ, per germline. CDR3 coding DNA: TGCGCCAGCAGCTTACAGGGTCGGGGCACTGAAGCTTTCTTT. Amino acids: CASSLQGRGTEAFF. The whole variable domain, filled in from reference TRBV5-1 and TRBJ1-1, reads KAGVTQTPRYLIKTRGQQVTLSCSPISGHRSVSWYQQTPGQGLQFLFEYFSETQRNKGNFPGRFSGRQFSNSRSEMNVSTLELGDSALYLCASSLQGRGTEAFFGQGTRLTVV.

This chain links TRBV7-2 with TRBJ2-7; perhaps TRBD2 as D (5 bases). V was trimmed by 5 bases and J by 2 bases, leaving 13 bases between them. CDR3 length: 14 residues. Germline CDR1 is SGHTA and CDR2 is FQGNSA. DNA for the CDR3: TGTGCCAGCAGCACCCAAGCGGAGACCTACGAGCAGTACTTC. This sequence encodes CASSTQAETYEQYF.

The CDR3 region has the DNA TGCAGCGTCAACGGTGAGGGGAATCAGCCCCAGCATTTT. It yields the protein CSVNGEGNQPQHF. The chain is built from TRBV29-1 and TRBJ1-5, with D possibly TRBD1 on 5 matching bases. The CDR3 is 13 residues long. The V gene's germline CDR1 is SQVTM and CDR2 ANQGSEA. Trimming took 6 bases from V and 4 from J, leaving 13 bases between them.

The CDR3 sequence: CASRFQGGSYEQYF. The DNA of the CDR3 is TGTGCCAGCAGGTTCCAGGGGGGAAGCTACGAGCAGTACTTC. The chain links TRBV27 to TRBJ2-7, with D perhaps matching TRBD1 (7 bases). V lost 6 bases to trimming and J lost 3 bases, with 15 bases between them. Germline CDR1 MNHEY, CDR2 SMNVEV (reference sequence). CDR3 length: 14 residues.

The chain uses TRBV6-1 and TRBJ1-4; D is unresolved. The CDR3 spans 14 residues. V was shortened by 2 bases and J by 8 bases, with 12 bases between the two germline ends. Germline V lookup: CDR1 MNHNS, CDR2 SASEGT. CDR3 in amino acids: CASSEIGSVEKLFF. The CDR3 DNA reads TGTGCCAGCAGTGAAATCGGGTCGGTCGAAAAACTGTTTTTT.

The chain couples TRBV18 to TRBJ1-2, with TRBD1 matching 7 bases. Trimming took 2 bases from V and 2 from J; bases not matched to a gene: 2. The CDR3 loop spans 14 amino acids. Germline V gives CDR1 KGHSH, CDR2 LQKENI. CDR3 in amino acids: CASSPGTENYGYTF. In DNA form, the CDR3 reads TGTGCCAGCTCACCAGGGACAGAGAACTATGGCTACACCTTC.

The gene calls are TRBV30 and TRBJ1-2; tentative D call: TRBD1 (6 bases). CDR1 and CDR2 from the germline V gene are GTSNPN and SVGIG (reference sequence). Trimming shortened V by 0 bases and J by 2 bases, and 7 bases separated the two germline ends. There are 13 residues in the CDR3. CDR3 DNA: TGTGCCTGGAGTGTCACAGGGAACTATGGCTACACCTTC. It is translated as CAWSVTGNYGYTF.

The sample holds one count of this clone. The V call is TRBV5-1, the J call TRBJ2-3; 9 positions agree with TRBD1. With 0 bases clipped from V and 5 bases from J, the junction kept 4 bases outside the gene matches. From germline, CDR1 is SGHRS and CDR2 YFSETQ. The CDR3 consists of 15 residues. CDR3 protein: CASSLGGTGLDTQYF. CDR3 in DNA: TGCGCCAGCAGCTTGGGGGGGACAGGGTTAGATACGCAGTATTTT.

This chain uses TRBV7-9 with TRBJ2-5; TRBD2 matches 13 bases. The germline V gene has CDR1 SEHNR and CDR2 FQNEAQ (reference sequence). This CDR3 has 16 amino acids. Trimming took 3 bases from V and 5 from J; bases not matched to a gene: 6. The DNA of the CDR3 is TGTGCCAGCAGCTTTCCCGGGACTAGCGGGGCTGAGACCCAGTACTTC. It codes for CASSFPGTSGAETQYF.

The chain recombines TRBV25-1 with TRBJ2-3; 8 bases agree with TRBD2. The germline V gene has CDR1 MGHDK and CDR2 SYGVNS. V lost 6 bases to trimming and J lost 2 bases; unmatched junction nucleotides: 4. CDR3 length: 14 residues. CDR3 nucleotides: TGTGCCAGCAGAGGACTAGCCAACACAGATACGCAGTATTTT. This codes for CASRGLANTDTQYF.

The V call is TRBV19, the J call TRBJ1-4, with D uncertain. The CDR3 loop spans 14 amino acids. Trimming cost V 7 bases and J 7 bases, with 16 bases left between them. Germline CDR1 LNHDA, CDR2 SQIVND (reference sequence). CDR3 region: CASTPQREGEKLFF. The CDR3 nucleotides read TGTGCCAGTACCCCACAAAGGGAGGGTGAAAAACTGTTTTTT.

The chain recombines TRBV4-2 with TRBJ2-7; 9 nucleotides align to TRBD1. The CDR3 has 14 residues. Germline CDR1 is LGHNA and CDR2 is YNFKEQ. The V and J ends lost 5 bases and 1 base, in that order; junction bases with no gene match: 3. The CDR3 sequence is CASSRDRESYEQYF. The DNA of the CDR3 is TGTGCCAGCAGCAGGGACAGGGAATCCTACGAGCAGTACTTC.

In regard to this clone: An end of the junction does not agree with germline; a read error may underlie this. The same CDR3 also results from other DNA sequences found in this sample. The chain is built from TRBV19 and TRBJ1-5, with D possibly being TRBD1 (5 bases). In germline, CDR1 is LNHDA, CDR2 SQIVND (reference sequence). This CDR3 has 15 amino acids. The CDR3 nucleotides read TGTGCCAGTAGTATAAGAGGGGCGGTTGGTCAGCCCCAGCATTTC. Translated: CASSIRGAVGQPQHF.

The CDR3 sequence: CASSSFGEGSSPLHF. The CDR3 nucleotides are TGTGCCAGCAGCAGCTTTGGGGAGGGGAGTTCACCCCTCCACTTT. This chain links TRBV7-6 with TRBJ1-6, with TRBD1 as a possible D gene (5 bases). From germline, CDR1 is SGHVS and CDR2 FNYEAQ. The CDR3 runs to 15 residues. The V end was cut by 5 bases, the J end by 9 bases, with 17 bases between.

A single count supports this clone. The chain carries TRBV4-1 and TRBJ1-5; perhaps TRBD1 as D (6 bases). The CDR3 spans 16 residues. The V end was cut by 2 bases, the J end by 3 bases, with 14 bases between. Germline loops: CDR1 MGHRA, CDR2 YSYEKL. CDR3 sequence: CASSQTARDNNQPQHF. The CDR3 DNA is TGCGCCAGCAGCCAAACGGCCCGGGACAACAATCAGCCCCAGCATTTT.